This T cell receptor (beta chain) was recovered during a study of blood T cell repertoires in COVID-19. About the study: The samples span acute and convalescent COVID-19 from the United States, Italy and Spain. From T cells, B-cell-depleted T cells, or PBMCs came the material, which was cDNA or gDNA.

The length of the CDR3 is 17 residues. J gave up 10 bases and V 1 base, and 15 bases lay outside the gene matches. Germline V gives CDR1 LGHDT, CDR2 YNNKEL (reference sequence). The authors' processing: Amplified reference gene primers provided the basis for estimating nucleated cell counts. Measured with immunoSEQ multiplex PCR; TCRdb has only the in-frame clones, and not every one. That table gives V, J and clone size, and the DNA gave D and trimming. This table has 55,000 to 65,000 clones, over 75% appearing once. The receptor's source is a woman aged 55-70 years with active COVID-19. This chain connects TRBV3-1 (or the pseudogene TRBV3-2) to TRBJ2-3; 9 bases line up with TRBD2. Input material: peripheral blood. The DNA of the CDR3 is TGTGCCAGCAGCCAAGGGAGTAGCGGGGGACCTGGGCGGTCGCAGTATTTT. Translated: CASSQGSSGGPGRSQYF.